These 22 T cell receptor beta chains were all obtained from the same sample, sequenced in a study of PD-1 blockade in classical Hodgkin lymphoma. The time point was: cycle 4 day 1 (C4D1), after six to seven weeks of nivolumab. Each patient's relapse followed autologous stem cell transplantation, and brentuximab vedotin exposure varied. With magnetic negative selection, CD4+ T cells were purified from PBMCs that had been thawed. The assay was immunoSEQ multiplex PCR, and TCRdb's table has in-frame clones only and misses some. This sample has about 25,000 clones, with around 75% found just once. Specimen: CD4+ T cells from blood, collected before the fourth cycle of nivolumab. These receptors were obtained from a human donor with classical Hodgkin lymphoma.

V usage is TRBV5-1 and J usage is TRBJ2-7; 13 bases map to TRBD2. The trim removed 3 bases at V and 3 bases at J, leaving 9 bases unmatched. CDR1 SGHRS and CDR2 YFSETQ come from the germline V gene. The CDR3 covers 17 residues. The CDR3 is CASSSLAGGAVIYEQYF. The CDR3 coding sequence is TGCGCCAGCAGCTCACTAGCGGGGGGGGCCGTAATCTACGAGCAGTACTTC.

This chain joins TRBV21-1 and TRBJ1-4. TRBV21-1 is a pseudogene locus. The CDR3 sequence is 14 residues long. The CDR3 reads CASSLPRDLEKLFF. In DNA form, the CDR3 reads TGTGCCAGCAGCCTTCCCCGGGACCTAGAAAAACTGTTTTTT.

The table lists this clone with a few counts. The chain is built from TRBV5-6 and TRBJ2-7; D is ambiguous. The germline gives CDR1 SGHDT, CDR2 YYEEEE. Trimming took off 5 bases at V and 3 bases at J, with 6 bases between the two ends. The CDR3 contains 11 residues. CDR3 bases: TGTGCCAGCAGTGTAAACTACGAGCAGTACTTC. Its protein is CASSVNYEQYF.

This clone was counted a single time. The rearrangement joins TRBV4-3 to TRBJ2-1; 7 bases match TRBD2. With V trimmed by 4 bases and J by 6 bases, 6 bases remained unmatched. This CDR3 contains 14 residues. Germline-derived CDR1 and CDR2 are LGHNA and YSLEER. The chain's CDR3 is CASSRGGGANEQFF. DNA of the CDR3: TGCGCCAGCAGCCGAGGCGGGGGAGCCAATGAGCAGTTCTTC.

The genes are TRBV7-8 and TRBJ2-7; maybe TRBD1 (6 bases). The CDR3 is 15 amino acids. V lost 3 bases and J 2 bases, leaving 14 bases between the germline ends. Germline values: CDR1 SGHVS, CDR2 FQNEAQ. The CDR3 spells CASSFSQGMAYEQYF. For the CDR3, the DNA is TGTGCCAGCAGCTTTTCACAGGGAATGGCCTACGAGCAGTACTTC.

V and J are TRBV28 and TRBJ2-1; TRBD2 might be the D (7 bases). The ends were cut back, 5 bases at V and 6 bases at J, with 17 bases in the middle. The CDR3 is 15 amino acids. The germline gives CDR1 MDHEN, CDR2 SYDVKM. CDR3 nucleotide sequence: TGTGCCAGCAGTCCTCCCCCCCGGGGGGCCAATGAGCAGTTCTTC. Translated: CASSPPPRGANEQFF.

This clone appeared once. The rearrangement links TRBV7-2 to TRBJ2-3; TRBD2 aligns across 9 bases. Germline values: CDR1 SGHTA, CDR2 FQGNSA. The CDR3 totals 15 residues. V lost 5 bases, J lost 7 bases, and 10 bases stayed unmatched. The CDR3 is CASSLIAGEYYTQYF. Here the CDR3 DNA reads TGTGCCAGCAGCCTCATAGCGGGGGAGTATTATACGCAGTATTTT.

V and J are TRBV18 and TRBJ1-2; 10 positions agree with TRBD1. CDR1 and CDR2 from the germline V gene are KGHSH and LQKENI. This CDR3 is built from 16 residues. Trimming took 3 bases from V and 5 from J; bases not matched to a gene: 9. This CDR3 reads CASSPSTGGIGYGYTF. CDR3 bases: TGTGCCAGCTCACCGTCGACAGGGGGCATCGGGTATGGCTACACCTTC.

The gene calls are TRBV7-2 and TRBJ1-1, with D tentatively TRBD1 (6 bases). Germline-derived CDR1 and CDR2 are SGHTA and FQGNSA. The CDR3 is 12 amino acids. V was clipped by 5 bases and J by 5 bases, with 9 bases between them. In DNA form, the CDR3 reads TGTGCCAGCAGCGCCGGGACAACTGAAGCTTTCTTT. Translated: CASSAGTTEAFF.

The chain joins TRBV11-2 to TRBJ2-7, with D perhaps given as TRBD1 or TRBD2 (5 bases each). The CDR3 runs to 13 residues. Germline V gene lookup returns CDR1 SGHAT and CDR2 FQNNGV. V lost 8 bases and J lost 6, with 17 bases in between. CDR3 in amino acids: CASSGDRFGEQYF. The CDR3, as DNA: TGTGCCAGCTCCGGGGACCGGTTCGGCGAGCAGTACTTC.

The chain employs TRBV7-6 and TRBJ2-3, with unresolved D. The CDR3 spans 13 residues. V lost 1 base and J lost 2, with 4 bases in between. Germline V lookup: CDR1 SGHVS, CDR2 FNYEAQ. The CDR3 DNA follows: TGTGCCAGCAGCTTAGGCATCACAGATACGCAGTATTTT. Protein product: CASSLGITDTQYF.

The V call is TRBV6-6, the J call TRBJ1-2, with D tentatively TRBD1 (6 bases). The CDR3 is 15 amino acids. Trimming pared 6 bases from V and 0 bases from J, leaving 14 bases between. Germline CDR1 reads MNHNY; CDR2 reads SVGAGI (reference sequence). The CDR3 DNA reads TGTGCCAGCAGCACCATGGACAGTTCTAACTATGGCTACACCTTC. This gives the protein CASSTMDSSNYGYTF.

This chain links TRBV4-3 with TRBJ2-7; tentative D call: TRBD2 (7 bases). V lost 8 bases to trimming and J lost 5 bases, with 25 bases between them. Germline CDR1 LGHNA, CDR2 YSLEER. The CDR3 covers 16 residues. The DNA for the CDR3 is TGCGCCAGCTTACCTCAGGGGAGGGCCCCCTGCCACGAGCAGTACTTC. Translated, it gives CASLPQGRAPCHEQYF.

The chain is built from TRBV2 and TRBJ1-5; 8 bases line up with TRBD1. Per germline, CDR1 SNHLY and CDR2 FYNNEI. The CDR3 spans 14 residues. Germline trimming cut 1 base from V and 7 bases from J; bases unmatched to any gene: 3. The CDR3 here is CASSEGTGRQPQHF. The CDR3 DNA reads TGTGCCAGCAGTGAAGGGACAGGGCGCCAGCCCCAGCATTTT. Looking up the rest from reference TRBV2 and TRBJ1-5 gives the full variable domain: EPEVTQTPSHQVTQMGQEVILRCVPISNHLYFYWYRQILGQKVEFLVSFYNNEISEKSEIFDDQFSVERPDGSNFTLKIRSTKLEDSAMYFCASSEGTGRQPQHFGDGTRLSIL.

The chain carries TRBV28 and TRBJ2-3; 11 bases agree with TRBD2. The germline CDR1 and CDR2 sequences are MDHEN and SYDVKM. The V segment lost 7 bases and the J segment 4 bases; nucleotides outside the gene matches: 10. The CDR3 length is 16 residues. The CDR3 reads CASNSLSGGGSDTQYF. CDR3 sequence (DNA): TGTGCCAGCAATTCACTTAGCGGGGGGGGTTCAGATACGCAGTATTTT.

The chain combines TRBV29-1 with TRBJ2-3; TRBD2 matches 10 bases. This CDR3 contains 16 residues. Losses at the gene ends were 0 bases for V and 4 bases for J; bases not matched to a gene: 7. In germline, CDR1 is SQVTM, CDR2 ANQGSEA. The CDR3 region is CSVEEERGGRSDTQYF. In DNA form, the CDR3 reads TGCAGCGTTGAAGAGGAGCGGGGGGGCCGGTCAGATACGCAGTATTTT.

CDR3 protein: CASSEQGRGGQETQYF. For the CDR3, the DNA is TGTGCCAGCAGTGAGCAGGGCCGCGGGGGGCAAGAGACCCAGTACTTC. The chain has TRBV2 and TRBJ2-5; TRBD2 aligns across 8 bases. V gave up 3 bases and J gave up 2 bases; unmatched junction bases: 8. This CDR3 has 16 residues. The germline V gene encodes CDR1 SNHLY and CDR2 FYNNEI. Together with reference TRBV2 and TRBJ2-5, the CDR3 gives the full variable domain: EPEVTQTPSHQVTQMGQEVILRCVPISNHLYFYWYRQILGQKVEFLVSFYNNEISEKSEIFDDQFSVERPDGSNFTLKIRSTKLEDSAMYFCASSEQGRGGQETQYFGPGTRLLVL.

The chain employs TRBV7-2 and TRBJ2-6; D unclear. Germline CDR1 SGHTA, CDR2 FQGNSA. This CDR3 comprises 15 residues. V was clipped by 6 bases and J by 0 bases, with 9 bases between them. The CDR3 DNA reads TGTGCCAGCAGTCTCGAGTTCTCTGGGGCCAACGTCCTGACTTTC. Translating gives CASSLEFSGANVLTF.

The rearrangement joins TRBV27 to TRBJ1-2; D is possibly TRBD1 (5 bases). The CDR3 extends over 12 amino acids. Germline V gene lookup returns CDR1 MNHEY and CDR2 SMNVEV (reference sequence). Trimming shortened V by 9 bases and J by 2 bases, and 10 bases separated the two germline ends. The CDR3 bases are TGTGCCAGTAAACAGGAGAACTATGGCTACACCTTC. This translates into CASKQENYGYTF.

This clone appeared a few times. This chain links TRBV30 with TRBJ1-1; 11 bases agree with TRBD1. The V and J ends lost 5 bases and 8 bases, in that order; junction bases with no gene match: 7. This CDR3 comprises 13 residues. CDR1 is GTSNPN and CDR2 is SVGIG in the germline V gene (reference sequence). The CDR3 sequence: CAWDLGDRGEAFF. CDR3 sequence (DNA): TGTGCCTGGGATCTCGGGGACAGGGGGGAAGCTTTCTTT.

In this sample, this clone turned up once. The CDR3: CAISPGQGYNEQFF. In DNA, the CDR3 is TGTGCCATCAGTCCGGGACAGGGGTACAATGAGCAGTTCTTC. The chain links TRBV10-3 to TRBJ2-1, with 10 bases matching TRBD1. The CDR3 totals 14 residues. Germline CDR1 ENHRY, CDR2 SYGVKD. V was pared by 5 bases and J by 4 bases, with 2 bases of the junction left unmatched.

The V and J genes are TRBV7-2 and TRBJ2-7; 7 bases agree with TRBD1. V was pared by 7 bases and J by 1 base, with 7 bases of the junction left unmatched. Looked up from germline, CDR1 is SGHTA and CDR2 is FQGNSA. This CDR3 is built from 14 residues. The CDR3 loop reads CASTRQGLSYEQYF. The CDR3 coding sequence is TGTGCCAGCACCAGACAGGGCTTGTCCTACGAGCAGTACTTC.